This T cell receptor beta chain was captured in a study of T-cell memory formation after mild COVID-19. Findings and limits, study-wide: What remained unconfirmed was the SARS-CoV-2 specificity of second-wave clones peaking on day 37. The pre-infection memory compartment contained some responding clones, suggesting cross-reactive memory joined. Clones shrinking from day 15 to 85 showed even CD4/CD8 mixes; later expanders tilted CD4+.

It was 5'RACE with constant-segment primers that produced the TCR alpha and TCR beta cDNA libraries, which carried sample barcodes and UMIs. TCRdb recomputed calls from the 5' RACE reads with MiXCR, one row per CDR3 protein. Among 470,000 or so distinct CDR3 sequences listed, roughly 20% were seen once. Notes on this clonotype: The antigen remains undetermined.

V was clipped by 5 bases and J by 4 bases, with 11 bases between them. Germline V CDR1 and CDR2: MNHEY, SMNVEV (reference sequence). The CDR3 runs to 13 residues. V usage is TRBV27 and J usage is TRBJ1-1; D possibly corresponds to TRBD1 (5 bases). The sequenced sample was PBMCs or a T cell subset sorted from them (not recorded which). This receptor was identified in an adult woman who had mild COVID-19 (a few samples of this study predate the infection). Cell type and time point are not known. The CDR3 loop reads CASSLRVATEAFF. CDR3 DNA: TGTGCCAGCAGTCTCAGGGTGGCCACTGAAGCTTTCTTT.